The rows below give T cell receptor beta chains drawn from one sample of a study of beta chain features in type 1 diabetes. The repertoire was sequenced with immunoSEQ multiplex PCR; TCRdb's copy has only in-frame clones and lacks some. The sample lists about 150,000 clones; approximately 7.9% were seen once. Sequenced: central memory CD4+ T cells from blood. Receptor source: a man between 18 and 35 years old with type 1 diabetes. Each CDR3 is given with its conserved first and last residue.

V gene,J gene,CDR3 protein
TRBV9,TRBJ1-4,CAGSGSIQGNEKLFF
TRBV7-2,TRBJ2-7,CASSADTYYEQYF
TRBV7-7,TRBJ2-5,CASSLAFSQETQYF
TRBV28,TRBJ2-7,CASSLLTGTGGSYEQYF
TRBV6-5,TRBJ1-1,CASSGDQGRRAFF
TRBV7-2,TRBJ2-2,CASSLFTGNTGELFF
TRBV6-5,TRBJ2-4,CASSHRGIEVDIQYF
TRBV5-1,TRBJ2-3,CASSPGLGIDTQYF
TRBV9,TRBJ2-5,CASSVRAGGQETQYF
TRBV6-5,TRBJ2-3,CASSPSTGTTDTQYF
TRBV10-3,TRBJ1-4,CATAIGGTNEKLFF
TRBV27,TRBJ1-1,CASSRGMNTEAFF
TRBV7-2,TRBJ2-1,CASSSDRLRTYYNEQFF
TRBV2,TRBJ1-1,CASRNNQGGNTEAFF
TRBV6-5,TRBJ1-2,CASSYFLTGGGYTF
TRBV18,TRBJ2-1,CASSPGAYNEQFF
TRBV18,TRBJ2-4,CASSPPSVENIQYF
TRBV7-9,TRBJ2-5,CASTLGGLETQYF
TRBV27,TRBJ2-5,CASRVSSQETQYF
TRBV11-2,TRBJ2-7,CASSLDPGNQYEQYF
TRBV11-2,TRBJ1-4,CASSSLTGVRNEKLFF
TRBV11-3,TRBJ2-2,CASSRDSRAGELFF
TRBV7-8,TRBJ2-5,CASSTRTGTQETQYF
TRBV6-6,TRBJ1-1,CASSYPPRTGEAEAFF
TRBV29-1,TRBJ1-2,CSAIRTGIYGYTF
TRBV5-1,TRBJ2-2,CASSVTVGELFF
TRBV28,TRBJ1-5,CASVGVSGNQPQHF
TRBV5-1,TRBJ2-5,CASSLTEPGAQYF
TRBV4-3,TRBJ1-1,CASSQELNTEAFF
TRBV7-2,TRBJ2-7,CASSLVTSGVTYEQYF
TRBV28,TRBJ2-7,CASSTGYLSYEQYF
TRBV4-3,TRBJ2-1,CASSQDLPSGGAYNEQFF
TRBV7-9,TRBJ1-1,CASSPDSAEAFF
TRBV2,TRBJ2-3,CASGPLGLAGADTQYF
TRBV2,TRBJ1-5,CASSVDSGGQPQHF
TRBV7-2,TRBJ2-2,CASSPQGTSTGELFF
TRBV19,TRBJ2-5,CASSTAGGPQETQYF
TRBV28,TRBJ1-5,CASTPGLNQPQHF
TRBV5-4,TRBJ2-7,CASSASGSSDEQYF
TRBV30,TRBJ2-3,CAGAIAGRQYF